This record concerns one TCR beta chain sequence. The V gene's germline CDR1 is LNHDA and CDR2 SQIVND (reference sequence). V gave up 3 bases and J gave up 0 bases; unmatched junction bases: 8. The CDR3 runs 16 residues. CD45RO-negative CD8 cells positively selected for CCR7 made up the naive population, which excluded terminally differentiated effector memory CD45RA+ cells. Donors comprised healthy HIV-negative adults lacking recent acute infections or vaccinations. This sample stems from a study of shared clonotypes between healthy human individuals. Each PCR replicate from the sorted subsets contained about 200 ng DNA, which is 25,000 to 30,000 T cell genomes. This table comes from immunoSEQ multiplex PCR, and its TCRdb copy is limited to in-frame clones, with some not included. Of about 2.1 million clones in the sample, 85% to 95% were seen once.

V is TRBV19 and J is TRBJ2-7; 7 bases align to TRBD2. The receptor comes from a man younger than 30 in good health. Some clones in this sample may be carry-over from other donors' samples. The sample comprised naive CD8+ T cells from PBMCs. CDR3 sequence reads: CASSMQAGWSSYEQYF. CDR3 coding DNA: TGTGCCAGTAGTATGCAAGCGGGATGGAGCTCCTACGAGCAGTACTTC.